This T cell receptor beta chain was profiled in a study of quantifying T cell responses using KT2 cells. Study summary: RNA was reverse transcribed with TCR alpha and beta constant-region primers. Under optimum conditions, T4 ligation efficiency was estimated at more than 10%.

In this sample, this clonotype turned up many times. Trimming removed 2 bases from V and 4 bases from J, with 11 bases in between. This CDR3 is built from 13 residues. Germline assignment: CDR1 GTSNPN and CDR2 SVGIG (reference sequence). Each cDNA got a UMI-containing oligo ligated at its 3' end. An equimolar mix of RC1.1 and RC1.2 primed the beta chain across TRBC1 and TRBC2. A single record per CDR3 protein comes from TCRdb applying MiXCR to the UMI-ligation and nested PCR reads. The sample includes tens of thousands of distinct CDR3 sequences, less than 7.5% of them seen just once. KT2 cells were mixed with fixed PBMC numbers at varying ratios.

The TCR comes from a human donor. Sequenced: PBMCs spiked with cells of the T cell clone KT2. The V and J genes are TRBV30 and TRBJ1-1; the D is unclear. CDR3 loop: CAWSRPPATEAFF. The CDR3 DNA is TGTGCCTGGAGTCGACCCCCGGCCACTGAAGCTTTCTTT.